These 29 T cell receptor delta chains originate from one sample sequenced in a study of gamma-delta T cells after stem cell transplantation. TCRdb re-analyzed the RT-PCR reads via CATT. The sample contains 900 to 1,500 delta-chain clones, approximately 1.7% of which appear only once. Sample: gamma-delta T cells. All receptors come from a human donor. It is not recorded whose cells these are; they may come from a transplant donor.

With respect to this clone: TCRdb's entry gives the protein of a much larger clone, which mismatches this DNA's translation at residues 10 and 16, likely from a read error; the protein reported here is translated from the DNA. This rearrangement joins TRDV2 to TRDJ1, with 7 bases matching TRDD3. There are 19 residues in the CDR3. Per germline, CDR1 GEAIGNYY and CDR2 EKD. As DNA, the CDR3 is TGTGCCTGTGACACCGTGAGCACTGGGGTATACACGAACACCGATAACCTCATCTTT. Amino acid sequence: CACDTVSTGVYTNTDNLIF.

This clone counts as medium-sized. Other DNA sequences from this sample encode an identical CDR3 as well. V usage is TRDV2 and J usage is TRDJ3; 7 bases agree with TRDD3. CDR1 is GEAIGNYY, CDR2 EKD, per germline. The V and J ends lost 1 base and 1 base, in that order; junction bases with no gene match: 9. This CDR3 region has 19 residues. CDR3 sequence (DNA): TGTGCCTGTGACACACCTGGGGGCCAACCATCCTGGGACACCCGACAGATGTTTTTC. Translating it yields CACDTPGGQPSWDTRQMFF.

In the case of this clone: A far larger clone lies a single base away; this is likely a read error. The chain couples TRDV2 to TRDJ1; 12 bases fit TRDD3. The germline V gene encodes CDR1 GEAIGNYY and CDR2 EKD. This CDR3 has 16 amino acids. J was trimmed by 3 bases and V by 5 bases; bases with no gene match: 9. The CDR3 region is CACGALLGDTADKLIF. DNA for the CDR3: TGTGCCTGTGGCGCCTTACTGGGGGATACTGCCGATAAACTCATCTTT.

This clone showed up just a few times. TCRdb attributes to this sequence the protein of a much larger clone, which differs from the DNA translation at residue 4; a read error is likely, and the protein displayed is translated from the DNA. This same CDR3 is encoded by further DNA sequences in the sample. This sequence joins TRDV2 and TRDJ1; 10 bases are shared with TRDD3. The CDR3 sequence is 16 residues long. V lost 5 bases to trimming and J lost 0 bases; unmatched junction nucleotides: 8. CDR1 GEAIGNYY and CDR2 EKD come from the germline V gene. The DNA for the CDR3 is TGTGCCTGTGGCCCATTACTGGGGGATTACACCGATAAACTCATCTTT. Its protein product is CACGPLLGDYTDKLIF.

This clone is judged medium-sized. The V call is TRDV1, the J call TRDJ1; 12 bases match TRDD3. Germline V CDR1 and CDR2: TSWWSYY, QGS. This CDR3 is 19 amino acids long. The V and J ends lost 3 bases and 0 bases, in that order; junction bases with no gene match: 11. The CDR3 region is CALGERPTGGYIDTDKLIF. CDR3 in DNA: TGTGCTCTTGGGGAGAGACCTACTGGGGGATACATCGACACCGATAAACTCATCTTT.

The chain links TRDV1 to TRDJ1; TRDD3 is a possible D gene (6 bases). V was shortened by 3 bases and J by 0 bases, with 32 bases between the two germline ends. The CDR3 totals 22 residues. From germline, CDR1 is TSWWSYY and CDR2 QGS. The CDR3: CALGEGINRAVLGTKYTDKLIF. The CDR3 DNA is TGTGCTCTTGGGGAGGGTATAAATCGTGCAGTGCTGGGGACCAAGTACACCGATAAACTCATCTTT.

This clone is deemed medium-sized. The chain has TRDV2 and TRDJ3; 9 bases map to TRDD3. J gave up 2 bases and V 1 base, and 5 bases lay outside the gene matches. The germline gives CDR1 GEAIGNYY, CDR2 EKD. The CDR3 length is 18 residues. CDR3 region: CACDTGGYSTWDTRQMFF. In DNA, the CDR3 is TGTGCCTGTGACACTGGGGGATATAGCACCTGGGACACCCGACAGATGTTTTTC.

Turning to this clone: A far larger clone is one base from this, pointing to a likely read error. Other DNA sequences from this sample encode an identical CDR3 as well. The chain is built from TRDV2 and TRDJ1; the match to TRDD3 covers 11 bases. Germline V lookup: CDR1 GEAIGNYY, CDR2 EKD. The CDR3 has 17 residues. The CDR3 loop is CACDTLGDKRDTDKLIF. CDR3 nucleotides: TGTGCCTGCGACACACTGGGGGATAAACGGGACACCGATAAACTCATCTTT.

This clone occurred a few times. The protein TCRdb gives is from a much larger clone and does not agree with this DNA's translation at residue 5, likely a read error; the protein shown here comes from the DNA. This chain uses TRDV2 with TRDJ1; TRDD3 matches 8 bases. CDR3 length: 14 residues. The germline CDR1 and CDR2 sequences are GEAIGNYY and EKD. Here the CDR3 reads CASDELGDTDKLIF. The CDR3 coding sequence is TGTGCCTCTGACGAACTGGGGGACACCGATAAACTCATCTTT.

Note on this clone: TCRdb's protein for this DNA is that of a much larger clone and differs from the translation at residue 5, likely a read error; the protein shown is the DNA translation. The J gene is TRDJ1, the V gene TRDV2; 10 nucleotides agree with TRDD3. The CDR3 length is 17 residues. The V segment lost 3 bases and the J segment 2 bases; nucleotides outside the gene matches: 11. Germline CDR1 is GEAIGNYY and CDR2 is EKD. The CDR3 reads CACDAVLGDKGTDKLIF. CDR3 sequence (DNA): TGTGCCTGTGACGCCGTGCTGGGGGATAAGGGAACCGATAAACTCATCTTT.

Turning to this clone: TCRdb assigns this DNA the protein of a much larger clone, which departs from its translation at residue 3; this likely reflects a read error, and the protein shown comes from translating the DNA. The chain couples TRDV2 to TRDJ1; 7 bases are a match to TRDD3. This CDR3 spans 17 amino acids. Germline V gene sequence: CDR1 GEAIGNYY, CDR2 EKD. The CDR3 region is CAWDTLAGGRYTDKLIF. The CDR3 DNA reads as TGTGCCTGGGACACCCTCGCTGGGGGCCGGTACACCGATAAACTCATCTTT.

This clone was seen only a few times. This chain links TRDV2 with TRDJ3; no reliable D call. Trimming took off 0 bases at V and 3 bases at J, with 17 bases between the two ends. Germline CDR1 is GEAIGNYY and CDR2 is EKD. There are 19 residues in the CDR3. CDR3 DNA: TGTGCCTGTGACACCGGAGGAGCTGTTAGGGGCTGGGACACCCGACAGATGTTTTTC. Translation gives CACDTGGAVRGWDTRQMFF.

Notes on this clone: This likely traces to a read error, being one base from a far larger clone. Distinct nucleotide sequences in the sample also encode this CDR3. The chain couples TRDV2 to TRDJ1; unclear D gene. The germline gives CDR1 GEAIGNYY, CDR2 EKD. V was pared by 1 base and J by 0 bases, with 29 bases between. This CDR3 is built from 21 residues. CDR3 sequence: CACDTLPVESGWKRHTDKLIF. In DNA, the CDR3 is TGTGCCTGTGACACACTCCCCGTTGAGAGTGGGTGGAAACGCCACACCGATAAACTCATCTTT.

By share, this clone ranks as medium-sized. The J gene is TRDJ1, the V gene TRDV2; TRDD3 aligns across 10 bases. CDR1 is GEAIGNYY and CDR2 is EKD in the germline V gene. V was pared by 0 bases and J by 4 bases, with 10 bases of the junction left unmatched. The CDR3 covers 17 residues. CDR3 coding DNA: TGTGCCTGTGACACCCTTTTTACTGGGGGATCCCACGATAAACTCATCTTT. Translation: CACDTLFTGGSHDKLIF.

By share of the sample, this clone is large. At the DNA level, this CDR3 is encoded by other sequences in the same sample as well. This chain joins TRDV2 and TRDJ1; 8 bases line up with TRDD3. The germline CDR1 and CDR2 sequences are GEAIGNYY and EKD. The CDR3 is made up of 18 amino acids. V shed 1 base, J shed 0 bases, and the junction held 12 bases outside the gene matches. This chain's CDR3 is CACDTLVTGGQYTDKLIF. The CDR3 DNA sequence: TGTGCCTGTGACACGTTGGTTACTGGGGGCCAGTACACCGATAAACTCATCTTT.

The sample holds a few counts of this clone. TCRdb's protein for this DNA is that of a much larger clone and differs from the translation at residue 6, likely a read error; the protein shown is the DNA translation. V gene TRDV2 combines with J gene TRDJ1, with 13 bases aligning to TRDD3. CDR3 length equals 17 residues. With 3 bases clipped from V and 2 bases from J, the junction kept 8 bases outside the gene matches. Germline V gives CDR1 GEAIGNYY, CDR2 EKD. The CDR3, as DNA: TGTGCCTGTGACGCCATACTGGGGGATACGCGAACCGATAAACTCATCTTT. Its translation: CACDAILGDTRTDKLIF.

In its sample, this clone was seen a few times. This chain uses TRDV2 with TRDJ1; 8 bases match TRDD3. The CDR3 is made up of 18 amino acids. J was trimmed by 1 base and V by 3 bases; bases with no gene match: 15. The germline CDR1 and CDR2 sequences are GEAIGNYY and EKD. In nucleotides, the CDR3 is TGTGCCTGTGACCCTGTACTGGGGGTTACGCGAAGCACCGATAAACTCATCTTT. Its protein product is CACDPVLGVTRSTDKLIF.

This clone was counted a few times. The gene calls are TRDV1 and TRDJ1; 10 bases agree with TRDD3. The ends lost 0 bases at V and 3 bases at J; junction bases unmatched: 28. This CDR3 contains 24 residues. Per the germline V gene, CDR1 is TSWWSYY and CDR2 is QGS. Here the CDR3 DNA reads TGTGCTCTTGGGGAACTGCCCCTCGCTGGGTACTGGGGGATTATACTGGGGTACGCCGATAAACTCATCTTT. Translated, it gives CALGELPLAGYWGIILGYADKLIF.

This clone occurred a few times. This same CDR3 is encoded by further DNA sequences in the sample. The V gene is TRDV2, the J gene TRDJ1; 7 bases align to TRDD3. V lost 3 bases to trimming and J lost 0 bases; unmatched junction nucleotides: 15. CDR3 length equals 18 residues. The germline CDR1 and CDR2 sequences are GEAIGNYY and EKD. CDR3 sequence: CACDPVLGVTRNTDKLIF. The DNA for the CDR3 is TGTGCCTGTGACCCTGTGCTGGGGGTTACGCGAAACACCGATAAACTCATCTTT.

Worth noting for this clone: Translating this DNA gives a protein that differs at residue 9 from the TCRdb one, which belongs to a much larger clone; a read error is likely, and the protein shown is this translation. The chain is built from TRDV2 and TRDJ1, with 7 bases lining up with TRDD3. The CDR3 has 19 residues. V lost 1 base and J lost 0; bases outside the gene matches: 16. CDR1 is GEAIGNYY and CDR2 is EKD in the germline V gene. CDR3 sequence reads: CACDTLLNLGATYTDKLIF. The CDR3, as DNA: TGTGCCTGTGACACACTCCTGAATCTGGGGGCTACGTACACCGATAAACTCATCTTT.

Comments on this clone: With only one base between it and a far larger clone, this is likely a read error. The rearrangement uses TRDV2 and TRDJ1; D gene ambiguous. Germline V gene data show CDR1 as GEAIGNYY and CDR2 as EKD. V shed 2 bases and J shed 3 bases, with 24 bases lying between them. This CDR3 has 18 amino acids. The CDR3 is CACDNVTSGRIGADKLIF. The CDR3 nucleotides read TGTGCCTGTGACAACGTGACTAGTGGGAGGATTGGAGCCGATAAACTCATCTTT.

Concerning this clone: With only one base between it and a far larger clone, this is likely a read error. The same CDR3 arises from other DNA sequences in this sample as well. V and J are TRDV2 and TRDJ1; D unclear. Germline V gene lookup returns CDR1 GEAIGNYY and CDR2 EKD. The length of the CDR3 is 15 residues. The CDR3 coding sequence is TGTGCCTGTGACACAGTCGGAGGCCACCCCGACAAACTCATCTTT. This codes for CACDTVGGHPDKLIF.

As to this clone: A far larger clone lies a single base away; this is likely a read error. Other DNA sequences in the same sample also yield this CDR3. The gene calls are TRDV2 and TRDJ1; D unclear. Germline V CDR1 and CDR2: GEAIGNYY, EKD. The CDR3 sequence is 14 residues long. With 0 bases removed from V and 5 bases from J, the gap between germline ends came to 12 bases. The CDR3 is CACDTVVATDKLIF. The CDR3 nucleotides read TGTGCCTGTGACACCGTGGTAGCCACTGATAAACTCATCTTT.

Concerning this clone itself: A far larger clone is just one base off, so this is likely a read error. Other DNA sequences in the same sample also yield this CDR3. V gene TRDV2 combines with J gene TRDJ2; tentative D call: TRDD3 (6 bases). CDR1 is GEAIGNYY and CDR2 is EKD in the germline V gene. The CDR3 has 18 amino acids. The CDR3 sequence is CACDTVPGDSALTAQLFF. DNA of the CDR3: TGTGCCTGTGACACAGTCCCTGGGGATTCAGCTTTGACAGCACAGCTCTTCTTT.

This clone was counted between two and nine times. With only one base between it and a far larger clone, this is likely a read error. The genes are TRDV2 and TRDJ1; the D is unclear. Germline lookup yields CDR1 GEAIGNYY and CDR2 EKD. The CDR3 totals 21 residues. The DNA for the CDR3 is TGTGCCTGTGACACCCTCCCCGTTGAGAGTGGGTGGAAACGCCACACCGCTAAACTCATCTTT. Translation: CACDTLPVESGWKRHTAKLIF.

This clone counts as medium-sized. Other DNA sequences in the same sample also yield this CDR3. The chain couples TRDV1 to TRDJ1; the match to TRDD3 covers 8 bases. The CDR3 loop spans 17 amino acids. Germline V gene data show CDR1 as TSWWSYY and CDR2 as QGS. V lost 0 bases and J lost 2; bases outside the gene matches: 8. The CDR3, as DNA: TGTGCTCTTGGGGAACTGTACATGGGGGATCTAACCGATAAACTCATCTTT. Its protein is CALGELYMGDLTDKLIF.

This clone was observed a handful of times. The protein TCRdb gives is from a much larger clone and does not agree with this DNA's translation at residue 8, likely a read error; the protein shown here comes from the DNA. The chain links TRDV2 to TRDJ1; TRDD3 matches at 8 bases. Germline V gene sequence: CDR1 GEAIGNYY, CDR2 EKD. This CDR3 region has 14 residues. This CDR3 reads CASDKLGGTDKLIF. The DNA for the CDR3 is TGTGCCTCTGACAAACTGGGGGGCACCGATAAACTCATCTTT.

By its share, this clone is medium-sized (0.01 to 0.1%). V gene TRDV2 combines with J gene TRDJ1, with 7 bases aligning to TRDD3. The J segment lost 1 base and the V segment lost 4 bases, leaving 8 bases of the junction unmatched. CDR1 GEAIGNYY and CDR2 EKD come from the germline V gene. The CDR3 covers 15 residues. The CDR3 DNA reads TGTGCCTGTGATTGGGTTGGGGGACCCACCGATAAACTCATCTTT. Residues: CACDWVGGPTDKLIF.

The rearrangement uses TRDV2 and TRDJ1; the match to TRDD3 covers 7 bases. CDR3 length equals 20 residues. Germline V gene lookup returns CDR1 GEAIGNYY and CDR2 EKD. V dropped 1 base and J dropped 0; count of bases not matched to a gene: 19. DNA of the CDR3: TGTGCCTGTGACACGGTGAGTTCGGGGGATGCCCGTAATTACACCGATAAACTCATCTTT. As protein: CACDTVSSGDARNYTDKLIF.